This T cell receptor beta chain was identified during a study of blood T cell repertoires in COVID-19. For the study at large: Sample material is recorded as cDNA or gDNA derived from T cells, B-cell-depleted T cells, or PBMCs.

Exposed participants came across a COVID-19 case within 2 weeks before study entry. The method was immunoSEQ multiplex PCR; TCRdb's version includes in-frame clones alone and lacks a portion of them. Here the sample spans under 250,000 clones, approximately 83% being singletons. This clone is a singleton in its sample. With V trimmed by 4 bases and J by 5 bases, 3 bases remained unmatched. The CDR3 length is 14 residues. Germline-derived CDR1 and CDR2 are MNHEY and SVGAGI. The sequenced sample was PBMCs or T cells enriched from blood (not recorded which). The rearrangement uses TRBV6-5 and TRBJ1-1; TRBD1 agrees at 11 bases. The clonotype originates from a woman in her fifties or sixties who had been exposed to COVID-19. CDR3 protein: CASSLGTGGTEAFF. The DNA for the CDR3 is TGTGCCAGCAGTTTAGGGACAGGGGGTACTGAAGCTTTCTTT.